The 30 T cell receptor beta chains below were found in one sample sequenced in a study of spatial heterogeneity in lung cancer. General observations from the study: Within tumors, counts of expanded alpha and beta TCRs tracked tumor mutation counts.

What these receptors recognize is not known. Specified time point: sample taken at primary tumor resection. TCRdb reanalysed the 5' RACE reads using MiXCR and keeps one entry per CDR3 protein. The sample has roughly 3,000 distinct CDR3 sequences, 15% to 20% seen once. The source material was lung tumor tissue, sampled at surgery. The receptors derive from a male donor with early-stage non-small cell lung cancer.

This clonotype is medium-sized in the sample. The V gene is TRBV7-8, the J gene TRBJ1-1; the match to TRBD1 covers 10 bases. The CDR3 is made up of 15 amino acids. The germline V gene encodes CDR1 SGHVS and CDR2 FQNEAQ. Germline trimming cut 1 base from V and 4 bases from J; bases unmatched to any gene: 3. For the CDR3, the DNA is TGTGCCAGCAGCTTAGTGGGACAGGGGCTCACTGAAGCTTTCTTT. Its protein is CASSLVGQGLTEAFF.

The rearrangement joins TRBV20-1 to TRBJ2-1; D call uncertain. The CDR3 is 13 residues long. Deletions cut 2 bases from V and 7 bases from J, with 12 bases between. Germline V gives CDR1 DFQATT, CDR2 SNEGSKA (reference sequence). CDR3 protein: CSARISHRNEQFF. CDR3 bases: TGCAGTGCTAGAATCTCCCATCGGAATGAGCAGTTCTTC.

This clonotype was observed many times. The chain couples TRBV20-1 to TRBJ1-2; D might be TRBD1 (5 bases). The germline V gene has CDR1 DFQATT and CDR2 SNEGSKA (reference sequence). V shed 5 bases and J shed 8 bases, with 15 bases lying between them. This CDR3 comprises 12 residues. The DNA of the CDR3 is TGCAGTGCTCCCCGGGACCCACGGGGCTACACCTTC. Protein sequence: CSAPRDPRGYTF.

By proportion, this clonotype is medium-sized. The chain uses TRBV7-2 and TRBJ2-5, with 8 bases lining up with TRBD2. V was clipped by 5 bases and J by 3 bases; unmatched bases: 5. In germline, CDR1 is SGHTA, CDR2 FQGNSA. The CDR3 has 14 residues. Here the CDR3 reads CASSPAGAKETQYF. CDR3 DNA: TGTGCCAGCAGCCCAGCGGGGGCTAAAGAGACCCAGTACTTC.

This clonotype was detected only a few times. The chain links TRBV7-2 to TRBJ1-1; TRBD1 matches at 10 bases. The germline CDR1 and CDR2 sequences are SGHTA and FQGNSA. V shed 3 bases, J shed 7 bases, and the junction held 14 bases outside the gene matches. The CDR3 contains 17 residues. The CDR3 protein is CASSFLSLGQGNLEAFF. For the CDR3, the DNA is TGTGCCAGCAGCTTTCTAAGTTTGGGACAGGGGAATCTTGAAGCTTTCTTT. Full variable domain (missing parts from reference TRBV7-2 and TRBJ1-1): GAGVSQSPSNKVTEKGKDVELRCDPISGHTALYWYRQSLGQGLEFLIYFQGNSAPDKSGLPSDRFSAERTGGSVSTLTIQRTQQEDSAVYLCASSFLSLGQGNLEAFFGQGTRLTVV.

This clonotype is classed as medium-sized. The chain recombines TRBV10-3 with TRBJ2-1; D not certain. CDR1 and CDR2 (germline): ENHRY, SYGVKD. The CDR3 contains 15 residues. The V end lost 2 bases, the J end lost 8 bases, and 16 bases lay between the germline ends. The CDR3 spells CAISEPQQARDEQFF. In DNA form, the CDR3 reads TGTGCCATCAGTGAGCCACAGCAAGCCCGGGATGAGCAGTTCTTC.

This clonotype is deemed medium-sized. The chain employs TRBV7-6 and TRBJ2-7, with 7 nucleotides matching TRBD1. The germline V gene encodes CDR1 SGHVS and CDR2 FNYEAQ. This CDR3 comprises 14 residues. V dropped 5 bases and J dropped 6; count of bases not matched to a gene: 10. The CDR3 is CASSPDDRAREQYF. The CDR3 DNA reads TGTGCCAGCAGCCCGGATGACAGGGCCCGCGAGCAGTACTTC.

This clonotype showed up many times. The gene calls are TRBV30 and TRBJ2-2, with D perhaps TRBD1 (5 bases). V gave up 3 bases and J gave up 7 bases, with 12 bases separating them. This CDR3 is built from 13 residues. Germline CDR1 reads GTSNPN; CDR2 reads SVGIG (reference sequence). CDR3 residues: CAWSRQTRGELFF. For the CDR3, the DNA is TGTGCCTGGAGCCGACAGACCCGCGGGGAGCTGTTTTTT. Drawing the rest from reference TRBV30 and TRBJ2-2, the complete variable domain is SQTIHQWPATLVQPVGSPLSLECTVEGTSNPNLYWYRQAAGRGLQLLFYSVGIGQISSEVPQNLSASRPQDRQFILSSKKLLLSDSGFYLCAWSRQTRGELFFGEGSRLTVL.

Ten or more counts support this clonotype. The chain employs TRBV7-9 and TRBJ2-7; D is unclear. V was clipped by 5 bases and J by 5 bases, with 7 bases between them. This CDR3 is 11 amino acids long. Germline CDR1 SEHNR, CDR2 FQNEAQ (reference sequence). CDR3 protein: CASSLQDEQYF. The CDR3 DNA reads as TGTGCCAGCAGCCTCCAGGACGAGCAGTACTTC.

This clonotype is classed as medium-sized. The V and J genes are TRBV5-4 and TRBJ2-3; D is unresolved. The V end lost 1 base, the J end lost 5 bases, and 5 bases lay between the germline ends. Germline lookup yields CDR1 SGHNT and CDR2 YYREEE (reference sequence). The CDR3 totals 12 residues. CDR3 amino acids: CASSLYLDTQYF. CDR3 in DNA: TGTGCCAGCAGCTTGTACTTAGATACGCAGTATTTT. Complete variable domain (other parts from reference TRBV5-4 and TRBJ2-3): ETGVTQSPTHLIKTRGQQVTLRCSSQSGHNTVSWYQQALGQGPQFIFQYYREEENGRGNFPPRFSGLQFPNYSSELNVNALELDDSALYLCASSLYLDTQYFGPGTRLTVL.

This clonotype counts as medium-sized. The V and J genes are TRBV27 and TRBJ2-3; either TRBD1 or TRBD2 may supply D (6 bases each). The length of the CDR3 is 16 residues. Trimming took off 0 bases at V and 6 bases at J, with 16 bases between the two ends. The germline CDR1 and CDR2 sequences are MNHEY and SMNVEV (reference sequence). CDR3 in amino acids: CASSLSLPGAMDTQYF. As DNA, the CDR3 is TGTGCCAGCAGTTTATCTCTCCCGGGGGCCATGGATACGCAGTATTTT.

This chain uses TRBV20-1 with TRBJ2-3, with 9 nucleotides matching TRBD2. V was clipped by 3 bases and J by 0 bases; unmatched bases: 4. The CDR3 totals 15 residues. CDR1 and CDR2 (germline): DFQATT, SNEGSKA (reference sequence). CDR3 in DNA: TGCAGTGCTAGCCGGAGCGGGAGGAGCACAGATACGCAGTATTTT. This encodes CSASRSGRSTDTQYF.

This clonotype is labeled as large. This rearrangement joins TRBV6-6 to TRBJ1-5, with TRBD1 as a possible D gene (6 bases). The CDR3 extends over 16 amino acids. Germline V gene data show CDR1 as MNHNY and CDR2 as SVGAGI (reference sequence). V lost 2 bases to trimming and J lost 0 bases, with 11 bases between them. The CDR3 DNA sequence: TGTGCCAGCAGTTACCCAGGGGCCGGTAGCAATCAGCCCCAGCATTTT. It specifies CASSYPGAGSNQPQHF.

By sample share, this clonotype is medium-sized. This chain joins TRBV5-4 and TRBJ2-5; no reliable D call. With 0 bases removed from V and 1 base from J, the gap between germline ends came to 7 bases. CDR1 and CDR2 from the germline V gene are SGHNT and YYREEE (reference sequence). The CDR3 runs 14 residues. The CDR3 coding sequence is TGTGCCAGCAGCTTGGGACAACTCCAAGAGACCCAGTACTTC. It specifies CASSLGQLQETQYF. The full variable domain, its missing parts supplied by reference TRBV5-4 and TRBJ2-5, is ETGVTQSPTHLIKTRGQQVTLRCSSQSGHNTVSWYQQALGQGPQFIFQYYREEENGRGNFPPRFSGLQFPNYSSELNVNALELDDSALYLCASSLGQLQETQYFGPGTRLLVL.

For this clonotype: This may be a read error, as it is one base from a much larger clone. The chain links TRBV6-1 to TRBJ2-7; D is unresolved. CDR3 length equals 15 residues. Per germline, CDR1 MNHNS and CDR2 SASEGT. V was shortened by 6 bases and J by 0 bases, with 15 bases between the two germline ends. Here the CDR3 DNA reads TGTGCCAGCAGGACAAGGCAGCACCTCTCCTACGAGCAGTACTTC. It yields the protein CASRTRQHLSYEQYF.

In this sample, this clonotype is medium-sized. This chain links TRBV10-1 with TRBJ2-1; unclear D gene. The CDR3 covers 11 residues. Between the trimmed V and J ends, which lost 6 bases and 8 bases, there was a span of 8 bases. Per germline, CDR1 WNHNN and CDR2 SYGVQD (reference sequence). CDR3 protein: CASRTSHEQFF. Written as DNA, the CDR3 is TGCGCCAGCAGAACCTCCCATGAGCAGTTCTTC.

The CDR3: CASSPGTSNYGYTF. The CDR3 nucleotides are TGTGCCAGCAGTCCAGGGACATCAAACTATGGCTACACCTTC. The chain uses TRBV6-1 and TRBJ1-2; tentative D call: TRBD1 (6 bases). V was pared by 5 bases and J by 2 bases, with 12 bases between. Germline V gene lookup returns CDR1 MNHNS and CDR2 SASEGT. CDR3 length: 14 amino acids.

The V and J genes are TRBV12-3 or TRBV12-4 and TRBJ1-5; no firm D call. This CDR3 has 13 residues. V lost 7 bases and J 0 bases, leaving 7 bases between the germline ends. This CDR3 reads CASILNSNQPQHF. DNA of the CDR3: TGTGCCAGCATCCTGAATAGCAATCAGCCCCAGCATTTT.

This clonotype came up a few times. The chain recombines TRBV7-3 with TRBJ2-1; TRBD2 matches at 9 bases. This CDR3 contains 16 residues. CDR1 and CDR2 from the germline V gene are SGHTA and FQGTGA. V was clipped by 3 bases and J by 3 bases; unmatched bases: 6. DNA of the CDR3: TGTGCCAGCAGCTTCCTAGCGGGAAGCGGCTACAATGAGCAGTTCTTC. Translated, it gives CASSFLAGSGYNEQFF. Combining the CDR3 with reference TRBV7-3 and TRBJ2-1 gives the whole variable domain GAGVSQTPSNKVTEKGKYVELRCDPISGHTALYWYRQSLGQGPEFLIYFQGTGAADDSGLPNDRFFAVRPEGSVSTLKIQRTERGDSAVYLCASSFLAGSGYNEQFFGPGTRLTVL.

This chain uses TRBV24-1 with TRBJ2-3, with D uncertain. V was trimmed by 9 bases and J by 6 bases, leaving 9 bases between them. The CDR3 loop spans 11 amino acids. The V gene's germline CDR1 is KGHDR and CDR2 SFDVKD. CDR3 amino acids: CATALRDTQYF. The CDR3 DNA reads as TGTGCCACCGCTCTCAGGGATACGCAGTATTTT.

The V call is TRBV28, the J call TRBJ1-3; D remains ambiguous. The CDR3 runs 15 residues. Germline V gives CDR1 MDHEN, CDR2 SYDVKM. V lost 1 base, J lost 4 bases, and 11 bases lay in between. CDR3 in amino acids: CASSLSSNRGNTIYF. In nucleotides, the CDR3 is TGTGCCAGCAGTTTATCAAGTAACCGAGGAAACACCATATATTTT.

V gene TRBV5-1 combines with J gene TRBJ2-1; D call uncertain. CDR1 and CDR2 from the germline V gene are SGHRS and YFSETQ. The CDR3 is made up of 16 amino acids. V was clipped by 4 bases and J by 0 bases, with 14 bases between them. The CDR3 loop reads CASSDRYPSSYNEQFF. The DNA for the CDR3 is TGCGCCAGCAGCGACCGTTATCCCAGCTCCTACAATGAGCAGTTCTTC.

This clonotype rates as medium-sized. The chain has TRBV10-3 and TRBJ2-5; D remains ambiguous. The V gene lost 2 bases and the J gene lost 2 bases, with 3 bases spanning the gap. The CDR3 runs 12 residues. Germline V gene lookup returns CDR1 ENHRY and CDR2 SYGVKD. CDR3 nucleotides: TGTGCCATCAGTGAGCCTCAAGAGACCCAGTACTTC. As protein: CAISEPQETQYF.

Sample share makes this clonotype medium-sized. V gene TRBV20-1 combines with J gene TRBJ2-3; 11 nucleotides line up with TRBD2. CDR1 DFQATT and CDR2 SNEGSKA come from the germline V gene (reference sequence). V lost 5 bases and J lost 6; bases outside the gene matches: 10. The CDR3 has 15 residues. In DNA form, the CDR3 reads TGCAGTGCTCCTGAATCTAGCGGGAGGACGGATACGCAGTATTTT. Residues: CSAPESSGRTDTQYF.

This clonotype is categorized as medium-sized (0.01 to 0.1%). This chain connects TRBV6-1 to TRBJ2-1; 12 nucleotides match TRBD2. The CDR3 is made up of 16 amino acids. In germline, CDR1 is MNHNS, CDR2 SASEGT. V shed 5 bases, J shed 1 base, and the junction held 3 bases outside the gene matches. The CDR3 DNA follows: TGTGCCAGCAGTCCCGGGACTAGCGGGTCCTACAATGAGCAGTTCTTC. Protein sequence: CASSPGTSGSYNEQFF.

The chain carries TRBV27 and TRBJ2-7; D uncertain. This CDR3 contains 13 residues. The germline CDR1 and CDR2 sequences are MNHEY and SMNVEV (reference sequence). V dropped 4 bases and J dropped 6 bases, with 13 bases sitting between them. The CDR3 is CASSSTVASEQYF. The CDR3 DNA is TGTGCCAGCAGTTCGACTGTGGCTTCCGAGCAGTACTTC.

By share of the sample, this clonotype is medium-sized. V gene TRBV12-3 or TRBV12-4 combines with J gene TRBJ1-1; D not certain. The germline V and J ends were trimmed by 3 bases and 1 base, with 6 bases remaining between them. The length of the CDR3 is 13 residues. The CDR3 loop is CASSFGPNTEAFF. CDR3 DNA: TGTGCCAGCAGTTTTGGCCCGAACACTGAAGCTTTCTTT.

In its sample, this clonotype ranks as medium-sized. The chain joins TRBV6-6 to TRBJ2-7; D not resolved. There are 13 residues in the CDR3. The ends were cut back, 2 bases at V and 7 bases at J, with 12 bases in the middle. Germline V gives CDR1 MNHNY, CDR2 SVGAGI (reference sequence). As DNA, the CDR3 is TGTGCCAGCAGTTACGCGGCGACTCGGGAGCAGTACTTC. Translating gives CASSYAATREQYF.

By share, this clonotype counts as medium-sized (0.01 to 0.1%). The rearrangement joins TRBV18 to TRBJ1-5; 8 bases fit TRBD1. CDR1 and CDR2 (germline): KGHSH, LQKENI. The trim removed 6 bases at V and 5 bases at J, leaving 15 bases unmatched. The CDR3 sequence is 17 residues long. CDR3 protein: CASSPTSTGDGDQPQHF. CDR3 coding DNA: TGTGCCAGCTCGCCTACTTCGACAGGGGATGGGGATCAGCCCCAGCATTTT.

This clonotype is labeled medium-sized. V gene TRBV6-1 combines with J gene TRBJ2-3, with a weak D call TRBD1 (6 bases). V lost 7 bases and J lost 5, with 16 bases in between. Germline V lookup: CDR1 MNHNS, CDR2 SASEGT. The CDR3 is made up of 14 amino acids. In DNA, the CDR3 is TGTGCCAGCAAAACCATGGGGGCGGTAGATACGCAGTATTTT. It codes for CASKTMGAVDTQYF.